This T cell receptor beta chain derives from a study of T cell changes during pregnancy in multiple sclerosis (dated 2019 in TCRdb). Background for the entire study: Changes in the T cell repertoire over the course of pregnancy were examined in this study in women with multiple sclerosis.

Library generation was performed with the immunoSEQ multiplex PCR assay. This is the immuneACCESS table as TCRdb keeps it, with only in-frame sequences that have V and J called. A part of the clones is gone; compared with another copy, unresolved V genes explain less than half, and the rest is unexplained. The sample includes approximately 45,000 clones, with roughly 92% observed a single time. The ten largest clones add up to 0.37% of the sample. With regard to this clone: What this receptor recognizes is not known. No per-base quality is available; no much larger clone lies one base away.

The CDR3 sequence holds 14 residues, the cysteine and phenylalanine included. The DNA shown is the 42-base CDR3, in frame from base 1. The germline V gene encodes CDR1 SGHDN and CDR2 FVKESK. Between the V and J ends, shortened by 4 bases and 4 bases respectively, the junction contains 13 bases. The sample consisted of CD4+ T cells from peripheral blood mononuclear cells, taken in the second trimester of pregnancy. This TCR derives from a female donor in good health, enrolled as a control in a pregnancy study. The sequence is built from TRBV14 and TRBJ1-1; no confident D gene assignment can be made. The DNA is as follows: TGTGCCAGCAGCCCGGGAGGTTCACCCACTGAAGCTTTCTTT. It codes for CASSPGGSPTEAFF.